These 5 T cell receptor beta chains share one sample of origin, sequenced in a study of blood T cells in healthy people across ages. PCR was performed a second time for about 7 to 11 cycles using a sample-barcoded 5' primer and a J-beta primer mix. MiXCR was run by TCRdb on the 5' RACE reads, yielding one entry per CDR3 protein. The sample includes about 1.6 million distinct CDR3 sequences, roughly 30% of them seen just once. The sequenced sample consisted of blood. Receptors originate from a woman younger than 45 in good health.

This sequence joins TRBV20-1 and TRBJ2-3; 8 nucleotides match TRBD2. V dropped 6 bases and J dropped 5; count of bases not matched to a gene: 10. Germline-derived CDR1 and CDR2 are DFQATT and SNEGSKA (reference sequence). There are 14 residues in the CDR3. Here the CDR3 DNA reads TGCAGTGCATTCCCCGGGCTAGCGGGAGATACGCAGTATTTT. Translation: CSAFPGLAGDTQYF.

This clonotype was found once. V gene TRBV20-1 combines with J gene TRBJ2-3; 8 bases fit TRBD2. Germline CDR1 DFQATT, CDR2 SNEGSKA (reference sequence). With V trimmed by 3 bases and J by 6 bases, 5 bases remained unmatched. This CDR3 is 13 amino acids long. This chain's CDR3 is CSASGGGRDTQYF. The CDR3 DNA reads TGCAGTGCTAGCGGGGGGGGCAGGGATACGCAGTATTTT.

This clonotype was counted between two and nine times. The chain employs TRBV10-3 and TRBJ2-7; D is uncertain. V shed 10 bases and J shed 5 bases, with 15 bases lying between them. The CDR3 has 12 residues. Germline V gives CDR1 ENHRY, CDR2 SYGVKD. The CDR3 nucleotides are TGTGCCAGCGGACCGCCTCGGAACGAGCAGTACTTC. The encoded protein is CASGPPRNEQYF.

CDR3 amino acids: CASSPPVMNTEAFF. For the CDR3, the DNA is TGTGCCAGCTCACCACCCGTGATGAACACTGAAGCTTTCTTT. This sequence joins TRBV18 and TRBJ1-1; D is undetermined. This CDR3 has 14 residues. V was shortened by 0 bases and J by 0 bases, with 5 bases between the two germline ends. Germline V gene sequence: CDR1 KGHSH, CDR2 LQKENI. Filled out from reference TRBV18 and TRBJ1-1, the complete variable domain reads NAGVMQNPRHLVRRRGQEARLRCSPMKGHSHVYWYRQLPEEGLKFMVYLQKENIIDESGMPKERFSAEFPKEGPSILRIQQVVRGDSAAYFCASSPPVMNTEAFFGQGTRLTVV.

The sample holds a few counts of this clonotype. The genes are TRBV10-3 and TRBJ2-4; 7 bases match TRBD1. The V gene end was trimmed by 2 bases and the J gene end by 8 bases; junction bases not matched to a gene: 12. The CDR3 consists of 16 residues. Germline V gene lookup returns CDR1 ENHRY and CDR2 SYGVKD. CDR3 residues: CAISEVSGQQFDIQYF. CDR3 in DNA: TGTGCCATCAGTGAGGTCTCGGGACAGCAGTTTGACATTCAGTACTTC.